Shown below are 12 T cell receptor beta chains from a single sample sequenced in a study of shared clonotypes between healthy human individuals. Clones were sequenced by immunoSEQ multiplex PCR, and TCRdb holds only the in-frame ones, with some missing. This sample yields approximately 940,000 clones, of which about 80% are seen a single time; around 1.5% belongs to the top ten. Sequenced: memory CD4+ T cells sorted from blood. The subset: CD45RA-negative fraction. The receptors come from a man younger than 30 in good health.

This clone has a handful of counts. This chain connects TRBV20-1 to TRBJ1-1, with unresolved D. Deletions cut 6 bases from V and 7 bases from J, with 12 bases between. CDR3 length: 11 residues. Per germline, CDR1 DFQATT and CDR2 SNEGSKA (reference sequence). In DNA form, the CDR3 reads TGCAGTGCCCGGCCGGAGGATGAAGCTTTCTTT. Translation gives CSARPEDEAFF.

On this clone: The sample carries other DNA sequences with the same CDR3. The V call is TRBV7-2, the J call TRBJ2-1; 7 bases are a match to TRBD2. The CDR3 sequence is 15 residues long. From germline, CDR1 is SGHTA and CDR2 FQGNSA. The J segment lost 3 bases and the V segment lost 0 bases, leaving 2 bases of the junction unmatched. The CDR3 loop reads CASSLAGGNYNEQFF. The DNA of the CDR3 is TGTGCCAGCAGCTTAGCGGGGGGGAACTACAATGAGCAGTTCTTC.

This chain connects TRBV2 to TRBJ2-7, with no clear D. Trimming took off 5 bases at V and 2 bases at J, with 10 bases between the two ends. In germline, CDR1 is SNHLY, CDR2 FYNNEI. CDR3 length: 13 amino acids. This CDR3 reads CASSLPGPYEQYF. The DNA of the CDR3 is TGTGCCAGCAGTCTGCCGGGTCCCTACGAGCAGTACTTC.

This chain uses TRBV18 with TRBJ2-3; 7 nucleotides line up with TRBD1. V dropped 3 bases and J dropped 3; count of bases not matched to a gene: 3. The germline V gene encodes CDR1 KGHSH and CDR2 LQKENI. The CDR3 totals 14 residues. The CDR3 DNA is TGTGCCAGCTCACCTGCAGGGGGAACAGATACGCAGTATTTT. Translating it yields CASSPAGGTDTQYF.

This rearrangement joins TRBV15 to TRBJ1-2; possibly TRBD1 for D (5 bases). The CDR3 runs 14 residues. Between the trimmed V and J ends, which lost 2 bases and 8 bases, there was a span of 15 bases. CDR1 is LNHNV and CDR2 is YYDKDF in the germline V gene (reference sequence). CDR3 nucleotides: TGTGCCACCAGCAGACTCCAGGGAGGGGAGGGCTACACCTTC. As protein: CATSRLQGGEGYTF.

A remark on this clone: The sample has other DNA sequences that encode this CDR3 too. V usage is TRBV10-3 and J usage is TRBJ1-1, with D uncertain. Between the trimmed V and J ends, which lost 6 bases and 1 base, there was a span of 3 bases. CDR3 length: 11 amino acids. Germline V lookup: CDR1 ENHRY, CDR2 SYGVKD. CDR3 loop: CAIRQNTEAFF. In DNA form, the CDR3 reads TGTGCCATCAGGCAGAACACTGAAGCTTTCTTT.

This chain joins TRBV5-1 and TRBJ1-3; D remains ambiguous. Deletions cut 0 bases from V and 0 bases from J, with 7 bases between. Germline V CDR1 and CDR2: SGHRS, YFSETQ. The CDR3 sequence is 15 residues long. The CDR3 DNA reads as TGCGCCAGCAGCTTGGGGGAAGCCTCTGGAAACACCATATATTTT. Amino acids: CASSLGEASGNTIYF.

The chain has TRBV7-3 and TRBJ2-3; unclear D gene. Germline lookup yields CDR1 SGHTA and CDR2 FQGTGA. The CDR3 covers 12 residues. Deletions cut 5 bases from V and 5 bases from J, with 8 bases between. CDR3 nucleotide sequence: TGTGCCAGCAGCCTCCTAGGAGATACGCAGTATTTT. This translates into CASSLLGDTQYF.

In its sample, this clone was seen a few times. The V gene is TRBV5-1, the J gene TRBJ2-1; 8 bases line up with TRBD1. The CDR3 spans 15 residues. V dropped 3 bases and J dropped 4; count of bases not matched to a gene: 6. The germline gives CDR1 SGHRS, CDR2 YFSETQ. The CDR3 DNA reads TGCGCCAGCAGCTACCTACAGGGGGGATACAATGAGCAGTTCTTC. The encoded protein is CASSYLQGGYNEQFF.

V usage is TRBV30 and J usage is TRBJ1-3; D unresolved. The CDR3 is 14 residues long. The V gene lost 3 bases and the J gene lost 0 bases, with 9 bases spanning the gap. Looked up from germline, CDR1 is GTSNPN and CDR2 is SVGIG (reference sequence). CDR3 in DNA: TGTGCCTGGAGGGTTGGCAACTCTGGAAACACCATATATTTT. Its protein product is CAWRVGNSGNTIYF.

The CDR3 spells CASSPLISYNSPLHF. The CDR3 nucleotides are TGTGCCAGCAGTCCTTTAATCTCCTATAATTCACCCCTCCACTTT. The chain joins TRBV28 to TRBJ1-6; D gene unclear. The CDR3 has 15 amino acids. Germline V gene lookup returns CDR1 MDHEN and CDR2 SYDVKM. The germline V and J ends were trimmed by 5 bases and 0 bases, with 8 bases remaining between them.

This sequence joins TRBV10-3 and TRBJ2-3; 11 nucleotides line up with TRBD2. Germline CDR1 ENHRY, CDR2 SYGVKD. V dropped 7 bases and J dropped 0; count of bases not matched to a gene: 9. The CDR3 extends over 17 amino acids. CDR3 sequence reads: CAITSGLAGSSTDTQYF. CDR3 nucleotides: TGTGCCATCACCTCAGGACTAGCGGGTTCTAGCACAGATACGCAGTATTTT.